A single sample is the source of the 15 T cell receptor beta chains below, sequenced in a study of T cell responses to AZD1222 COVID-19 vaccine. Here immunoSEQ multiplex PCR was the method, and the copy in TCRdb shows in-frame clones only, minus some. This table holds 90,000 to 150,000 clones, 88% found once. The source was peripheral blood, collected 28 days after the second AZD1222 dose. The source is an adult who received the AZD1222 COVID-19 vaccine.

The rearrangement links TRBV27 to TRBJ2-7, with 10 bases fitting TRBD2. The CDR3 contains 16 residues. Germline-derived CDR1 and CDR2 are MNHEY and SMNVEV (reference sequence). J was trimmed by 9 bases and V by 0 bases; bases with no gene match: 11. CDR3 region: CASSLSPGLATLGQYF. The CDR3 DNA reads TGTGCCAGCAGTTTATCCCCGGGACTAGCGACCCTGGGGCAGTACTTC.

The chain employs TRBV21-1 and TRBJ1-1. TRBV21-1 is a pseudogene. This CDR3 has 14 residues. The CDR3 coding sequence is TGTGCCAGCAGCCCCCTTAATAAGAACACTGAAGCTTTCTTT. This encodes CASSPLNKNTEAFF.

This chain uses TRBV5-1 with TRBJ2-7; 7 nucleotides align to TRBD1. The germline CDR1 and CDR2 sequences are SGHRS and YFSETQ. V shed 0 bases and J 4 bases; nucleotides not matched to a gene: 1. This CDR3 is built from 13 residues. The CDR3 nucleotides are TGCGCCAGCAGCTTGGTCAGGGGGTACGAGCAGTACTTC. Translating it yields CASSLVRGYEQYF.

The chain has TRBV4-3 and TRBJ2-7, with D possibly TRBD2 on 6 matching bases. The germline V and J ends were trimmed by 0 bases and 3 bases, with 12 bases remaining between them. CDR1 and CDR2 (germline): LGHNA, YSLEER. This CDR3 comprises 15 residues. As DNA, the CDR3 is TGCGCCAGCAGCCAAGAGACGGGAGTAATCTACGAGCAGTACTTC. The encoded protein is CASSQETGVIYEQYF.

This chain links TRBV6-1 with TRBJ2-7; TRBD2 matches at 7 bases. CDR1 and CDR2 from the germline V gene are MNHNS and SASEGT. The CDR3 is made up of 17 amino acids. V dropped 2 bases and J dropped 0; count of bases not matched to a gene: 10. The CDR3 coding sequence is TGTGCCAGCAGTGAAAAGAAGCGGGGCGCTATCTCCTACGAGCAGTACTTC. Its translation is CASSEKKRGAISYEQYF.

CDR3 coding DNA: TGTGCCACCAGTGTATCCAGCGGGAACATTCAGTACTTC. This gives the protein CATSVSSGNIQYF. This chain links TRBV24-1 with TRBJ2-4, with D perhaps matching TRBD2 (6 bases). Trimming shortened V by 5 bases and J by 7 bases, and 11 bases separated the two germline ends. The CDR3 has 13 amino acids. Germline V gene lookup returns CDR1 KGHDR and CDR2 SFDVKD.

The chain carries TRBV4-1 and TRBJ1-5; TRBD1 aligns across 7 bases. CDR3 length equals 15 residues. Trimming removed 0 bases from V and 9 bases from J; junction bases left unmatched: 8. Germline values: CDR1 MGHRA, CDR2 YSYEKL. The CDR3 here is CASSQEGGGLRPQHF. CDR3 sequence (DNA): TGCGCCAGCAGCCAAGAAGGAGGGGGCTTGCGGCCCCAGCATTTT.

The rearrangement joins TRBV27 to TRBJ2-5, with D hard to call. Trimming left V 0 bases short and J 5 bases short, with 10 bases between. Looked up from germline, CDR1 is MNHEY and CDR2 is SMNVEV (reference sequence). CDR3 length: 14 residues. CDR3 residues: CASSLSGVGETQYF. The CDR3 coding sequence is TGTGCCAGCAGTTTATCCGGAGTGGGTGAGACCCAGTACTTC.

The chain's CDR3 is CASSLEGGTDTQYF. CDR3 nucleotides: TGTGCCAGCAGCTTAGAAGGGGGCACAGATACGCAGTATTTT. This sequence joins TRBV11-1 and TRBJ2-3; maybe TRBD1 (5 bases). CDR1 SGHAT and CDR2 FQDESV come from the germline V gene (reference sequence). V dropped 1 base and J dropped 1 base, with 6 bases sitting between them. This CDR3 spans 14 amino acids.

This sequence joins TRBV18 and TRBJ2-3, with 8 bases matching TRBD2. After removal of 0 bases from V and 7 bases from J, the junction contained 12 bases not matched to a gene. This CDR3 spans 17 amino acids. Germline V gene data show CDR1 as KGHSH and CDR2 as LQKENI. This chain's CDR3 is CASSPPLPGGEGNTQYF. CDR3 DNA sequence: TGTGCCAGCTCACCACCGTTGCCCGGGGGGGAAGGTAATACGCAGTATTTT.

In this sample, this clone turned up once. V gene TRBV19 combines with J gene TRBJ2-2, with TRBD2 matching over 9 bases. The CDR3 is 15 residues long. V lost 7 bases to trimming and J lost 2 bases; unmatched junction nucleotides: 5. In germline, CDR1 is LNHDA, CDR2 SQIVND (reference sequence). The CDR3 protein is CASTLAGPNTGELFF. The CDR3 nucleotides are TGTGCCAGTACCCTAGCGGGACCCAACACCGGGGAGCTGTTTTTT.

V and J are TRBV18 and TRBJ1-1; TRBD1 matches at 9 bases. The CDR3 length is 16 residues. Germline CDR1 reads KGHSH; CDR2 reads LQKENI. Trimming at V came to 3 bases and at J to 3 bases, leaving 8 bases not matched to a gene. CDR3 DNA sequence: TGTGCCAGCTCACCCAGCACAGGGGGCTCTCACACTGAAGCTTTCTTT. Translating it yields CASSPSTGGSHTEAFF.

Here the CDR3 reads CASSLGGEWEQFF. Written as DNA, the CDR3 is TGTGCCAGCAGCTTAGGAGGGGAATGGGAGCAGTTCTTC. The rearrangement uses TRBV13 and TRBJ2-1, with D possibly matching TRBD1 (5 bases). Germline V lookup: CDR1 PRHDT, CDR2 FYEKMQ (reference sequence). The CDR3 has 13 amino acids. V shed 0 bases and J shed 10 bases, with 10 bases lying between them.

CDR3 DNA: TGCGCCAGCAGCCAAACAATAACAGGGAGTGTCACAGATACGCAGTATTTT. This sequence encodes CASSQTITGSVTDTQYF. This chain links TRBV4-3 with TRBJ2-3; D is perhaps TRBD1 (6 bases). The CDR3 is 17 residues long. Germline assignment: CDR1 LGHNA and CDR2 YSLEER. The germline V and J ends were trimmed by 2 bases and 2 bases, with 17 bases remaining between them.

The CDR3 sequence is CSVDRDREPYEQYF. CDR3 DNA sequence: TGCAGCGTAGACCGGGACAGGGAACCCTACGAGCAGTACTTC. V usage is TRBV29-1 and J usage is TRBJ2-7, with 9 positions matching TRBD1. The length of the CDR3 is 14 residues. Unmatched junction bases numbered 8, after V lost 6 bases and J lost 2 bases. Germline assignment: CDR1 SQVTM and CDR2 ANQGSEA.